The clone carrying this T cell receptor beta chain has at least ten counts. Its antigen remains unknown. The CDR3 consists of 16 residues. Germline loops: CDR1 SGHTA, CDR2 FQGNSA. V lost 3 bases and J 7 bases, leaving 16 bases between the germline ends. TCRdb redid the calling of the reads with MiXCR, one entry per CDR3 protein. The sample lists around 260,000 distinct CDR3 sequences; approximately 9% were seen once. This sample stems from a study of T cell repertoires in cytomegalovirus infection. Study-level information: Public TCR beta signatures marked donors with CMV infection and the matching HLA.

Study outcomes and limitations: Carriers of CMV and the relevant HLA type were discriminated by public TCR beta frequency.

The chain is built from TRBV7-2 and TRBJ1-6; D uncertain. The receptor's source is a human donor in good health (CMV status not recorded). Some clones in this sample may be carry-over from other donors' samples. The sample was PBMCs. The CDR3 protein is CASSFKRSQENSPLHF. Here the CDR3 DNA reads TGTGCCAGCAGCTTTAAGCGTTCGCAGGAAAATTCACCCCTCCACTTT. The complete variable domain, with remaining parts taken from reference TRBV7-2 and TRBJ1-6, reads GAGVSQSPSNKVTEKGKDVELRCDPISGHTALYWYRQSLGQGLEFLIYFQGNSAPDKSGLPSDRFSAERTGGSVSTLTIQRTQQEDSAVYLCASSFKRSQENSPLHFGNGTRLTVT.